The clone carrying this T cell receptor (beta chain) was detected a few times. Caucasian individuals from Russia who were healthy and aged about 6 to 100 acted as donors. Staff drew 9 to 10 milliliters of peripheral blood from each donor. Germline V gives CDR1 ENHRY, CDR2 SYGVKD. The CDR3 has 14 residues. V gave up 2 bases and J gave up 5 bases; unmatched junction bases: 5. For the second PCR, which ran for roughly 6 to 11 cycles, a sample-barcoded 5' primer and a J-beta primer mix were used. TCRdb recomputed calls from the 5' RACE reads with MiXCR, one row per CDR3 protein. The sample lists over 600,000 distinct CDR3 sequences; 40% to 50% were seen once. This entry is derived from a study of blood T cells in healthy people across ages.

The receptor's source is a man at least 80 years old in good health. This rearrangement joins TRBV10-3 to TRBJ1-1; 7 nucleotides match TRBD1. What was sequenced was blood. The CDR3 region is CAISERQGGTEAFF. Here the CDR3 DNA reads TGTGCCATCAGTGAGCGACAGGGTGGTACTGAAGCTTTCTTT.